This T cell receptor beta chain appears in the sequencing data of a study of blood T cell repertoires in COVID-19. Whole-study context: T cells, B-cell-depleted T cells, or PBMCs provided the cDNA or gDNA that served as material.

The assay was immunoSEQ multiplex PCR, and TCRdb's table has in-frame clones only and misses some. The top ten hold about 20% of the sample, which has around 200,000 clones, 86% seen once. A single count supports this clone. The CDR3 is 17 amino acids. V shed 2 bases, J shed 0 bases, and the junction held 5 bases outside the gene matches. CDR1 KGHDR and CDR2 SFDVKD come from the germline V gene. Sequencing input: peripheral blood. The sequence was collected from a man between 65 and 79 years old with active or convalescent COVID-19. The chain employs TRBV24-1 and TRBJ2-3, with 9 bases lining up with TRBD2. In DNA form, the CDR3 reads TGTGCCACCAGTGATTCGTCGCTAGCGGGAAGCACAGATACGCAGTATTTT. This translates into CATSDSSLAGSTDTQYF.